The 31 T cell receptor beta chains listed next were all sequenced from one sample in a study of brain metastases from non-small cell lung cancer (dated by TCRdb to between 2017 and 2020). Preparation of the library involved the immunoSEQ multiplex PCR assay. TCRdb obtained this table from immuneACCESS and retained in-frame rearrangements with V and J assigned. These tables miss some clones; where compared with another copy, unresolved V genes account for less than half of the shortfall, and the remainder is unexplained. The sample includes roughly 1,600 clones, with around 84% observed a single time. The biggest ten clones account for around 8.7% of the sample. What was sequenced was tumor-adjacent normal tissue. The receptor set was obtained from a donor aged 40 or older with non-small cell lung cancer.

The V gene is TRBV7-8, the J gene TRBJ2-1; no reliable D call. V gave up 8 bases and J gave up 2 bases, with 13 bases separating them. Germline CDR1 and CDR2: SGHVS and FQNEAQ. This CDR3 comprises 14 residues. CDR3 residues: CASQGSRTYNEQFF. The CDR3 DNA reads TGTGCCAGCCAAGGATCCCGAACCTACAATGAGCAGTTCTTC.

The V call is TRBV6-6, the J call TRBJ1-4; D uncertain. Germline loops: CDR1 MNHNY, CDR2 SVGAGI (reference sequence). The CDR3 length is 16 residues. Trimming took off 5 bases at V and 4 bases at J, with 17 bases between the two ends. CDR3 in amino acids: CASSTGTGRGNEKLFF. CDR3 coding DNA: TGTGCCAGCAGTACGGGCACTGGCCGGGGTAATGAAAAACTGTTTTTT.

As DNA, the CDR3 is TGTGCCAGCAGTTTTGGACCCTTCTACGAGCAGTACTTC. This gives the protein CASSFGPFYEQYF. The chain is built from TRBV27 and TRBJ2-7; no definite D call. CDR3 length equals 13 residues. From germline, CDR1 is MNHEY and CDR2 SMNVEV (reference sequence). Between the trimmed V and J ends, which lost 3 bases and 3 bases, there was a span of 9 bases.

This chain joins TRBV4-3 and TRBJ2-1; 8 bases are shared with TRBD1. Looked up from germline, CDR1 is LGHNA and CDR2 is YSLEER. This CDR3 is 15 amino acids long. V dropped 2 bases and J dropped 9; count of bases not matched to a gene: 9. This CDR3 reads CASSQSWQGAGEQFF. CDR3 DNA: TGCGCCAGCAGCCAAAGCTGGCAGGGGGCAGGTGAGCAGTTCTTC.

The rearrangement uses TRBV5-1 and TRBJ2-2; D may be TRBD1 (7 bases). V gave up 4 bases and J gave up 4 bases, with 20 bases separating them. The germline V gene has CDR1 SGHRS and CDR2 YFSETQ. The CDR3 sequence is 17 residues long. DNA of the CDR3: TGCGCCAGCAGCCAAGGTGCGGAGGGGACAGCCACCGGGGAGCTGTTTTTT. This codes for CASSQGAEGTATGELFF.

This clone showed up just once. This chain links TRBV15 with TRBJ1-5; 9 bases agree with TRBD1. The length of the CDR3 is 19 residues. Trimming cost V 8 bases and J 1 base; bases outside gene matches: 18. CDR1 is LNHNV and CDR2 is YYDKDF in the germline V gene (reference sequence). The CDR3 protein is CATPFGTGLIYRSNQPQHF. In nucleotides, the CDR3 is TGTGCCACCCCCTTCGGGACAGGGCTTATTTACCGGAGCAATCAGCCCCAGCATTTT.

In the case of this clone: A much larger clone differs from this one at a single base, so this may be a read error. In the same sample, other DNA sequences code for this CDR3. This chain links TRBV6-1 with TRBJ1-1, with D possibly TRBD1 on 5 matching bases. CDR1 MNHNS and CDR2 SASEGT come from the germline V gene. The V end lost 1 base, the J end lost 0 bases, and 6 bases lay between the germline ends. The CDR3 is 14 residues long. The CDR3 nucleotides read TGTGCCAGCAGTGAAGGGGGGATGAACACTGAAGCTTTCTTT. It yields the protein CASSEGGMNTEAFF.

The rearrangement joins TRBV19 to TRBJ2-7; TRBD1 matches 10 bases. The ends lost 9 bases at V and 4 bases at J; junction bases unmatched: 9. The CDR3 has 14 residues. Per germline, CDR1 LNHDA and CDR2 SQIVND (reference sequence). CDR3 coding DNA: TGTGCCAGCAAACTCGGGACAGGGGTATACGAGCAGTACTTC. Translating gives CASKLGTGVYEQYF.

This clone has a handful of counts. The CDR3 is CASSLDRSSGANVLTF. As DNA, the CDR3 is TGTGCCAGCAGTCTCGACCGGAGCTCTGGGGCCAACGTCCTGACTTTC. This chain connects TRBV6-2 or TRBV6-3 to TRBJ2-6; no clear D gene. The CDR3 covers 16 residues. Trimming took 5 bases from V and 0 from J, leaving 11 bases between them. In germline, CDR1 is MNHEY, CDR2 SVGEGT.

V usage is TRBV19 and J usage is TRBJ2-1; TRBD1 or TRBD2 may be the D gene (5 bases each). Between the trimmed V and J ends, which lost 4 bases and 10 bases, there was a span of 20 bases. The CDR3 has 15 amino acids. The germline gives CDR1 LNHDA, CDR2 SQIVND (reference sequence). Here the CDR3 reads CASSTNAGTFEEQFF. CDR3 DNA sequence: TGTGCCAGTAGTACTAATGCCGGGACGTTCGAAGAGCAGTTCTTC.

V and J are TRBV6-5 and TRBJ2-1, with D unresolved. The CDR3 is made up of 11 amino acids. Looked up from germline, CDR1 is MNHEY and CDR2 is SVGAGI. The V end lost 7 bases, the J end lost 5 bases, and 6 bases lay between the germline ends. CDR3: CASIVDNEQFF. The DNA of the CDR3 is TGTGCCAGCATTGTAGACAATGAGCAGTTCTTC.

The CDR3 coding sequence is TGTGCCAGCAGCTTACGGGAGAACACTGAAGCTTTCTTT. Its translation: CASSLRENTEAFF. The chain joins TRBV7-9 to TRBJ1-1; D gene uncertain. This CDR3 is 13 amino acids long. Between the trimmed V and J ends, which lost 2 bases and 1 base, there was a span of 5 bases. The germline V gene has CDR1 SEHNR and CDR2 FQNEAQ (reference sequence). The whole variable domain, remainder taken from reference TRBV7-9 and TRBJ1-1, is DTGVSQNPRHKITKRGQNVTFRCDPISEHNRLYWYRQTLGQGPEFLTYFQNEAQLEKSRLLSDRFSAERPKGSFSTLEIQRTEQGDSAMYLCASSLRENTEAFFGQGTRLTVV.

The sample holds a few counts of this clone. The CDR3 nucleotides are TGTGCCAGCAGCCCAGGGGGCTCCTACGAGCAGTACTTC. The encoded protein is CASSPGGSYEQYF. The chain carries TRBV27 and TRBJ2-7; 7 bases line up with TRBD1. The CDR3 totals 13 residues. Unmatched junction bases numbered 2, after V lost 6 bases and J lost 0 bases. Germline CDR1 and CDR2: MNHEY and SMNVEV (reference sequence).

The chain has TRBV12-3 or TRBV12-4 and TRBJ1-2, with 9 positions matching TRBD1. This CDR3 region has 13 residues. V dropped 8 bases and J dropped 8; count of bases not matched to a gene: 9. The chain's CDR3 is CASATQGARGYTF. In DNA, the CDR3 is TGTGCCAGCGCAACACAGGGGGCGAGGGGCTACACCTTC.

In DNA form, the CDR3 reads TGCAGTGCTAAGCCCCAAGAGACCCAGTACTTC. The encoded protein is CSAKPQETQYF. The rearrangement uses TRBV20-1 and TRBJ2-5; no reliable D call. This CDR3 region has 11 residues. CDR1 is DFQATT, CDR2 SNEGSKA, per germline (reference sequence). Trimming removed 4 bases at V and 1 base at J, with 4 bases between.

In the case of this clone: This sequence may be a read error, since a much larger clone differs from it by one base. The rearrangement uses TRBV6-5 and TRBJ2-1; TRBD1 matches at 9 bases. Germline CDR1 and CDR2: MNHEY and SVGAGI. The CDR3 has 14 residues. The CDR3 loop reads CANSYEQGAWEQFF. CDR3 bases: TGTGCCAACAGTTACGAACAGGGGGCTTGGGAGCAGTTCTTC.

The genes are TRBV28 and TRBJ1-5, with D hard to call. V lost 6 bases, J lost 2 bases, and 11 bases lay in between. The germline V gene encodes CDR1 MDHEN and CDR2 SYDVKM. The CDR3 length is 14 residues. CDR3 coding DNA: TGTGCCAGCAGATCCTACGGGGGCAATCAGCCCCAGCATTTT. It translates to CASRSYGGNQPQHF.

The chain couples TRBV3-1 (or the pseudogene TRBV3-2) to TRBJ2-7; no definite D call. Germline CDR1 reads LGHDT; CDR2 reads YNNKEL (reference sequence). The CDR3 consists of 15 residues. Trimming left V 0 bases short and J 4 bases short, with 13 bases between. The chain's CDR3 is CASSQDPGPGYEQYF. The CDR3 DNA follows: TGTGCCAGCAGCCAAGACCCGGGTCCGGGTTACGAGCAGTACTTC.

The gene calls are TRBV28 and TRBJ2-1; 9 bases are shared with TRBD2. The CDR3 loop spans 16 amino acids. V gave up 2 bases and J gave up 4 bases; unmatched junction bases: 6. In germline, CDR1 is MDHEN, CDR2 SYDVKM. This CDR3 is CASSLRKSGRYNEQFF. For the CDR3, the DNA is TGTGCCAGCAGTTTACGGAAGAGCGGGAGGTACAATGAGCAGTTCTTC. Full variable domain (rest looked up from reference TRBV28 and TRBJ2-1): DVKVTQSSRYLVKRTGEKVFLECVQDMDHENMFWYRQDPGLGLRLIYFSYDVKMKEKGDIPEGYSVSREKKERFSLILESASTNQTSMYLCASSLRKSGRYNEQFFGPGTRLTVL.

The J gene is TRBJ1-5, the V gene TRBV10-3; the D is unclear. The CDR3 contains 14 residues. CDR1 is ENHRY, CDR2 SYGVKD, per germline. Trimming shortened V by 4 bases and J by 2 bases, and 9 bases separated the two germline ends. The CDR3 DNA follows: TGTGCCATCAGTGGGATGGAGGGCAATCAGCCCCAGCATTTT. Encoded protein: CAISGMEGNQPQHF.

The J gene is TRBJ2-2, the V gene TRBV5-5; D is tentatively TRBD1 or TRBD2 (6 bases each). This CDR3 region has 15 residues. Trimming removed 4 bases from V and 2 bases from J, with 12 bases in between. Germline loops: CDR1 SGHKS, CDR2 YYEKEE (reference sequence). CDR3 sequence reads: CASSKGGGNTGELFF. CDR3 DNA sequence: TGTGCCAGCAGCAAGGGGGGAGGCAACACCGGGGAGCTGTTTTTT. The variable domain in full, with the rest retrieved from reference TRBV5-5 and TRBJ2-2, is DAGVTQSPTHLIKTRGQQVTLRCSPISGHKSVSWYQQVLGQGPQFIFQYYEKEERGRGNFPDRFSARQFPNYSSELNVNALLLGDSALYLCASSKGGGNTGELFFGEGSRLTVL.

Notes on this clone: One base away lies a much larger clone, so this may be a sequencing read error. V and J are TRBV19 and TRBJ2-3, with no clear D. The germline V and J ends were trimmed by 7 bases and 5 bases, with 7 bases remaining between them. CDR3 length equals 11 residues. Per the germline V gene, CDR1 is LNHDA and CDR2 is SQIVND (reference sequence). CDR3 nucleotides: TGTGCCAGTATCGGCAGAGATACGCAGTATTTT. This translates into CASIGRDTQYF.

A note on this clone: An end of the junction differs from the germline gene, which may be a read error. The CDR3 is CASRSRGSETFF. Here the CDR3 DNA reads TGTGCCAGTAGGAGCAGGGGGTCTGAAACTTTCTTT. The chain couples TRBV19 to TRBJ1-1; 7 bases fit TRBD1. Per germline, CDR1 LNHDA and CDR2 SQIVND (reference sequence). The CDR3 totals 12 residues.

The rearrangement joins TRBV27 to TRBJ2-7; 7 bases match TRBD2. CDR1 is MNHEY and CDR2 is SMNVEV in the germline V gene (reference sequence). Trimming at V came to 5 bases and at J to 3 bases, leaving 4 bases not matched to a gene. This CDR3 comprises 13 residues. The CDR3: CASSLRDYYEQYF. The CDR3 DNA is TGTGCCAGCAGTCTTCGGGACTACTACGAGCAGTACTTC.

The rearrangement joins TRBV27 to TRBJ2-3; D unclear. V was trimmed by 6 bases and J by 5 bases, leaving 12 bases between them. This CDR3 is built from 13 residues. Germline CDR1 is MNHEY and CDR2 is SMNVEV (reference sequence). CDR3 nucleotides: TGTGCCAGCAGAAAAAGGTTGGAAGATACGCAGTATTTT. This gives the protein CASRKRLEDTQYF.

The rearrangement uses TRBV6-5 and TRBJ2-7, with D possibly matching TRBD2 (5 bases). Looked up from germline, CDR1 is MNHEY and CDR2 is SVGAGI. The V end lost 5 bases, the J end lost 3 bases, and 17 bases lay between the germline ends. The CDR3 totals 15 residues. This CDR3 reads CASSPRRTEDYEQYF. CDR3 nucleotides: TGTGCCAGCAGTCCCCGGAGGACGGAGGACTACGAGCAGTACTTC.

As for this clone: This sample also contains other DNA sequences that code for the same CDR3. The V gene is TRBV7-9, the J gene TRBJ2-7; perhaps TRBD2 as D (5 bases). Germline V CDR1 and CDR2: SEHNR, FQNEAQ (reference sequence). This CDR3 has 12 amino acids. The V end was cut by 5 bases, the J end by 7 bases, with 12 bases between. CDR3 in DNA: TGTGCCAGCAGCGCCGGGATCTATGAGCAGTACTTC. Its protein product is CASSAGIYEQYF.

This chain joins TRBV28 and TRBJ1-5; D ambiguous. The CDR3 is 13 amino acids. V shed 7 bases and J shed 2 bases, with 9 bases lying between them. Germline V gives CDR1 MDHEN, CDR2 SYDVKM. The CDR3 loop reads CASTPARNQPQHF. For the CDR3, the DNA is TGTGCCAGCACCCCTGCACGCAATCAGCCCCAGCATTTT. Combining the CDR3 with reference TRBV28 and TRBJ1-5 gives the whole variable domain DVKVTQSSRYLVKRTGEKVFLECVQDMDHENMFWYRQDPGLGLRLIYFSYDVKMKEKGDIPEGYSVSREKKERFSLILESASTNQTSMYLCASTPARNQPQHFGDGTRLSIL.

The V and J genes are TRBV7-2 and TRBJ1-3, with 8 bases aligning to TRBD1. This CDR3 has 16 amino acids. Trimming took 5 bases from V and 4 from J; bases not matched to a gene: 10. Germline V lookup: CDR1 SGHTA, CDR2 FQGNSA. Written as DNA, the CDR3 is TGTGCCAGCAGCGCCAGTCAGGGGGCTTCAGGAAACACCATATATTTT. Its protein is CASSASQGASGNTIYF. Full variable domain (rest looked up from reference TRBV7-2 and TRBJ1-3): GAGVSQSPSNKVTEKGKDVELRCDPISGHTALYWYRQSLGQGLEFLIYFQGNSAPDKSGLPSDRFSAERTGGSVSTLTIQRTQQEDSAVYLCASSASQGASGNTIYFGEGSWLTVV.

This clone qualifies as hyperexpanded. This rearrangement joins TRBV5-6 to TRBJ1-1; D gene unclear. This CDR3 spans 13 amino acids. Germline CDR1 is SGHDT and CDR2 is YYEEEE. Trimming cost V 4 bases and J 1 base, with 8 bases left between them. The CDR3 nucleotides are TGTGCCAGCAGCCCGACTGCGAACACTGAAGCTTTCTTT. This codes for CASSPTANTEAFF.

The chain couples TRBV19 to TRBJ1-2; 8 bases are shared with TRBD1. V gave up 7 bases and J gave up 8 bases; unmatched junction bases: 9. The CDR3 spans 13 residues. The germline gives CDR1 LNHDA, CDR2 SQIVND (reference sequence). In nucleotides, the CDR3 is TGTGCCAGTAAAGAGCAGGGGGCTTGGGGCTACACCTTC. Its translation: CASKEQGAWGYTF.